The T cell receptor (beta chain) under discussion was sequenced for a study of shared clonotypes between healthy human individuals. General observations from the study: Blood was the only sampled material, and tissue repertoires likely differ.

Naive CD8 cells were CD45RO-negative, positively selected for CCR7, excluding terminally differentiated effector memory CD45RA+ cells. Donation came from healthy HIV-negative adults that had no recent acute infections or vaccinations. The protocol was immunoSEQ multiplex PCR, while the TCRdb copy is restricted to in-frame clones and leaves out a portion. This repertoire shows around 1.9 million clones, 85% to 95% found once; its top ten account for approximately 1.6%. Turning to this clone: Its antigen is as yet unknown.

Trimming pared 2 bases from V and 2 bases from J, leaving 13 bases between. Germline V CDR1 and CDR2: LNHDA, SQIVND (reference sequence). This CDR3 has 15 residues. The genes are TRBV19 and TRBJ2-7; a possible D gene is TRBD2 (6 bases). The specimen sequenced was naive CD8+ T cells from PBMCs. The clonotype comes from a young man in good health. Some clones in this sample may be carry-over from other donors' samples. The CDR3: CASSISASDTYEQYF. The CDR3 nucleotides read TGTGCCAGTAGTATATCGGCTAGCGACACCTACGAGCAGTACTTC.